These 27 T cell receptor beta chains share one sample of origin, sequenced in a study of T cell responses to AZD1222 COVID-19 vaccine. TCRdb's copy holds only in-frame clones and misses some; the assay was immunoSEQ multiplex PCR. The table lists under 80,000 clones, approximately 89% of them singletons, with about a fifth in the top ten. The sample consisted of peripheral blood, taken on day 0 of AZD1222 vaccination. These receptors originate from an adult in good health.

The rearrangement joins TRBV5-1 to TRBJ2-2, with D possibly matching TRBD1 (5 bases). V was shortened by 1 base and J by 7 bases, with 17 bases between the two germline ends. There are 16 residues in the CDR3. Germline lookup yields CDR1 SGHRS and CDR2 YFSETQ. The DNA of the CDR3 is TGCGCCAGCAGCTTGACAGGCCCCAACTCGGGCGGGGAGCTGTTTTTT. It codes for CASSLTGPNSGGELFF.

The chain joins TRBV4-3 to TRBJ2-7; tentatively, D is TRBD1 (5 bases). The CDR3 consists of 16 residues. Trimming shortened V by 0 bases and J by 6 bases, and 18 bases separated the two germline ends. The germline gives CDR1 LGHNA, CDR2 YSLEER. CDR3 region: CASSQDVTVGILEQYF. CDR3 coding DNA: TGCGCCAGCAGCCAAGATGTGACAGTAGGAATCCTCGAGCAGTACTTC.

This chain joins TRBV28 and TRBJ1-2; 8 nucleotides agree with TRBD1. Trimming took 1 base from V and 3 from J; bases not matched to a gene: 4. Germline assignment: CDR1 MDHEN and CDR2 SYDVKM. The CDR3 runs 15 residues. The DNA for the CDR3 is TGTGCCAGCAGTTTATTTTCAGGGGGCGACTATGGCTACACCTTC. Encoded protein: CASSLFSGGDYGYTF.

The chain recombines TRBV5-6 with TRBJ2-5; possibly TRBD1 for D (6 bases). V was cut by 4 bases and J by 6 bases, with 16 bases left in between. The CDR3 length is 14 residues. Germline V gives CDR1 SGHDT, CDR2 YYEEEE. The CDR3 DNA is TGTGCCAGCAGCACACAGGGTAGCGAGAAGACCCAGTACTTC. Translation: CASSTQGSEKTQYF.

The chain carries TRBV6-5 and TRBJ2-1; D possibly corresponds to TRBD2 (5 bases). V was shortened by 7 bases and J by 7 bases, with 20 bases between the two germline ends. Looked up from germline, CDR1 is MNHEY and CDR2 is SVGAGI. This CDR3 region has 15 residues. The CDR3 region has the DNA TGTGCCAGCATGAGCGGCTATCCGGTGGGAAATGAGCAGTTCTTC. This codes for CASMSGYPVGNEQFF.

J is TRBJ2-1 and V is TRBV27, with 9 bases lining up with TRBD2. CDR1 is MNHEY and CDR2 is SMNVEV in the germline V gene (reference sequence). V was pared by 8 bases and J by 5 bases, with 7 bases of the junction left unmatched. The CDR3 has 14 amino acids. CDR3 bases: TGTGCCAGCCGACGCGCGGGGGGGCACAATGAGCAGTTCTTC. Translating it yields CASRRAGGHNEQFF.

The CDR3 region is CASSLLPYRGEQYF. The CDR3 region has the DNA TGTGCCAGCAGCTTGTTACCCTATAGGGGCGAGCAGTACTTC. The chain employs TRBV5-6 and TRBJ2-7; possible D gene TRBD1, 5 bases. The V end lost 1 base, the J end lost 6 bases, and 14 bases lay between the germline ends. The CDR3 is made up of 14 amino acids. Germline V gene sequence: CDR1 SGHDT, CDR2 YYEEEE.

J is TRBJ1-2 and V is TRBV4-1; D gene ambiguous. The CDR3 length is 15 residues. The germline gives CDR1 MGHRA, CDR2 YSYEKL. The V end was cut by 1 base, the J end by 2 bases, with 11 bases between. CDR3 DNA sequence: TGCGCCAGCAGCCAAGGATTCTCCCTGAACTATGGCTACACCTTC. This sequence encodes CASSQGFSLNYGYTF.

This chain uses TRBV27 with TRBJ1-1; no definite D call. This CDR3 region has 14 residues. Germline values: CDR1 MNHEY, CDR2 SMNVEV (reference sequence). V lost 5 bases to trimming and J lost 4 bases, with 14 bases between them. In nucleotides, the CDR3 is TGTGCCAGCAGTGTGGATCTAGGAGGCACTGAAGCTTTCTTT. It yields the protein CASSVDLGGTEAFF.

The chain is built from TRBV9 and TRBJ2-3, with 10 bases matching TRBD2. The length of the CDR3 is 15 residues. Losses at the gene ends were 4 bases for V and 4 bases for J; bases not matched to a gene: 6. CDR1 SGDLS and CDR2 YYNGEE come from the germline V gene. The CDR3 DNA sequence: TGTGCCAGCAGCCCAGGACTAGCGGACTCAGATACGCAGTATTTT. This sequence encodes CASSPGLADSDTQYF.

The chain has TRBV5-1 and TRBJ1-6, with 8 positions matching TRBD1. This CDR3 comprises 14 residues. Trimming took 3 bases from V and 13 from J; bases not matched to a gene: 9. Germline loops: CDR1 SGHRS, CDR2 YFSETQ. As DNA, the CDR3 is TGCGCCAGCAGCTCAGGGGGCGCGGTTACGCCCCTCCACTTT. Its translation is CASSSGGAVTPLHF. The whole variable domain, remainder taken from reference TRBV5-1 and TRBJ1-6, is KAGVTQTPRYLIKTRGQQVTLSCSPISGHRSVSWYQQTPGQGLQFLFEYFSETQRNKGNFPGRFSGRQFSNSRSEMNVSTLELGDSALYLCASSSGGAVTPLHFGNGTRLTVT.

The chain links TRBV24-1 to TRBJ2-1; D uncertain. Germline-derived CDR1 and CDR2 are KGHDR and SFDVKD. The CDR3 has 15 amino acids. V gave up 6 bases and J gave up 5 bases, with 16 bases separating them. This chain's CDR3 is CATSPDDLLDNEQFF. The CDR3 coding sequence is TGTGCCACCAGTCCGGATGACTTGCTTGACAATGAGCAGTTCTTC.

The chain combines TRBV5-1 with TRBJ1-1, with 9 nucleotides matching TRBD1. Trimming took 3 bases from V and 4 from J; bases not matched to a gene: 4. The V gene's germline CDR1 is SGHRS and CDR2 YFSETQ. The CDR3 has 14 residues. The CDR3 loop is CASSYEQGATEAFF. The CDR3 bases are TGCGCCAGCAGCTACGAACAGGGGGCCACTGAAGCTTTCTTT.

This clone occurred a few times. This rearrangement joins TRBV15 to TRBJ1-3; TRBD1 matches 9 bases. Per germline, CDR1 LNHNV and CDR2 YYDKDF (reference sequence). With V trimmed by 5 bases and J by 1 base, 18 bases remained unmatched. The CDR3 totals 20 residues. The CDR3 bases are TGTGCCACCAGCCGACCCCCCCTATTAGGACAGGGGCTATCTGGAAACACCATATATTTT. Its translation: CATSRPPLLGQGLSGNTIYF.

CDR3 in DNA: TGTGCCAGCAGCTTGATCTTTGGGTCGAGGAATGAGCAGTTCTTC. It is translated as CASSLIFGSRNEQFF. The chain is built from TRBV7-2 and TRBJ2-1; the D is unclear. The CDR3 covers 15 residues. Germline V gene lookup returns CDR1 SGHTA and CDR2 FQGNSA. The V and J ends lost 3 bases and 7 bases respectively, with 16 bases between them. The full variable domain, in which reference TRBV7-2 and TRBJ2-1 provide the parts outside the CDR3, is GAGVSQSPSNKVTEKGKDVELRCDPISGHTALYWYRQSLGQGLEFLIYFQGNSAPDKSGLPSDRFSAERTGGSVSTLTIQRTQQEDSAVYLCASSLIFGSRNEQFFGPGTRLTVL.

The chain has TRBV4-2 and TRBJ2-7; D is perhaps TRBD1 or TRBD2 (5 bases each). The ends were cut back, 6 bases at V and 0 bases at J, with 15 bases in the middle. This CDR3 contains 15 residues. Germline assignment: CDR1 LGHNA and CDR2 YNFKEQ. CDR3 DNA: TGTGCCAGCAGTCTCTTTGAGGGGAGCTCCTACGAGCAGTACTTC. Protein: CASSLFEGSSYEQYF.

The rearrangement joins TRBV3-1 (or the pseudogene TRBV3-2) to TRBJ1-1, with D tentatively TRBD1 (5 bases). V lost 4 bases and J lost 1, with 10 bases in between. This CDR3 contains 14 residues. Germline assignment: CDR1 LGHDT and CDR2 YNNKEL (reference sequence). For the CDR3, the DNA is TGTGCCAGCAGCCTAGGACACCCGAACACTGAAGCTTTCTTT. Translation: CASSLGHPNTEAFF.

The chain is built from TRBV7-2 and TRBJ2-7; D is ambiguous. Germline V gene sequence: CDR1 SGHTA, CDR2 FQGNSA. V lost 4 bases, J lost 6 bases, and 13 bases lay in between. The CDR3 covers 13 residues. The CDR3 sequence: CASSYTASGEQYF. The CDR3 region has the DNA TGTGCCAGCAGCTATACCGCGAGTGGCGAGCAGTACTTC.

This rearrangement joins TRBV30 to TRBJ2-7; TRBD2 matches 7 bases. J gave up 1 base and V 3 bases, and 6 bases lay outside the gene matches. The CDR3 covers 14 residues. The V gene's germline CDR1 is GTSNPN and CDR2 SVGIG (reference sequence). DNA for the CDR3: TGTGCCTGGAGACATCGGGGAGGGTCCTACGAGCAGTACTTC. It yields the protein CAWRHRGGSYEQYF.

The rearrangement uses TRBV9 and TRBJ2-1; 9 bases are a match to TRBD1. Losses at the gene ends were 1 base for V and 8 bases for J; bases not matched to a gene: 10. The germline V gene encodes CDR1 SGDLS and CDR2 YYNGEE. This CDR3 is built from 16 residues. CDR3 region: CASSVLGTGFVDEQFF. CDR3 DNA sequence: TGTGCCAGCAGCGTATTAGGGACAGGGTTTGTGGATGAGCAGTTCTTC.

The chain carries TRBV5-5 and TRBJ2-2; D might be TRBD2 (5 bases). The V end lost 0 bases, the J end lost 4 bases, and 10 bases lay between the germline ends. Germline CDR1 reads SGHKS; CDR2 reads YYEKEE (reference sequence). The CDR3 has 15 amino acids. In DNA form, the CDR3 reads TGTGCCAGCAGCTTGGTCATGAGCGGCACCGGGGAGCTGTTTTTT. This gives the protein CASSLVMSGTGELFF.

V usage is TRBV6-1 and J usage is TRBJ1-2; 12 nucleotides agree with TRBD1. V dropped 2 bases and J dropped 6; count of bases not matched to a gene: 10. The CDR3 has 17 residues. Germline V gene sequence: CDR1 MNHNS, CDR2 SASEGT. CDR3 region: CASSEPPPGQGADGYTF. In nucleotides, the CDR3 is TGTGCCAGCAGTGAACCCCCCCCGGGACAGGGGGCTGATGGCTACACCTTC.

The genes are TRBV20-1 and TRBJ2-7; 11 bases are shared with TRBD2. From germline, CDR1 is DFQATT and CDR2 SNEGSKA (reference sequence). The CDR3 runs 15 residues. With 3 bases clipped from V and 2 bases from J, the junction kept 6 bases outside the gene matches. The CDR3 DNA reads TGCAGTGCTAGTGGTACTAGCGGGAGTGCCTACGAGCAGTACTTC. This encodes CSASGTSGSAYEQYF.

The V and J genes are TRBV4-2 and TRBJ1-4; D uncertain. The germline V gene encodes CDR1 LGHNA and CDR2 YNFKEQ. This CDR3 has 16 residues. Trimming left V 2 bases short and J 0 bases short, with 10 bases between. The CDR3 loop is CASSQRTDATNEKLFF. Here the CDR3 DNA reads TGTGCCAGCAGCCAAAGGACGGACGCAACTAATGAAAAACTGTTTTTT.

V gene TRBV9 combines with J gene TRBJ2-1; D could derive from TRBD1 or TRBD2 (6 bases each). This CDR3 spans 15 amino acids. Germline V CDR1 and CDR2: SGDLS, YYNGEE. V lost 3 bases and J 4 bases, leaving 14 bases between the germline ends. The CDR3 nucleotides read TGTGCCAGCAGCGCCAGCAGGGGAGGTTACAATGAGCAGTTCTTC. Translation gives CASSASRGGYNEQFF. Looking up the rest from reference TRBV9 and TRBJ2-1 gives the full variable domain: DSGVTQTPKHLITATGQRVTLRCSPRSGDLSVYWYQQSLDQGLQFLIQYYNGEERAKGNILERFSAQQFPDLHSELNLSSLELGDSALYFCASSASRGGYNEQFFGPGTRLTVL.

This chain uses TRBV12-3 or TRBV12-4 with TRBJ2-1; 7 bases agree with TRBD1. V lost 7 bases, J lost 10 bases, and 4 bases stayed unmatched. The CDR3 spans 11 residues. CDR3 coding DNA: TGTGCCAGCATTGGGGGACAGGAGCAGTTCTTC. This encodes CASIGGQEQFF.

The sample holds one count of this clone. Written as DNA, the CDR3 is TGTGCCTGGGGGAACACTGAAGCTTTCTTT. Residues: CAWGNTEAFF. This rearrangement joins TRBV30 to TRBJ1-1; D ambiguous. This CDR3 comprises 10 residues. V lost 5 bases and J lost 1, with 2 bases in between. Germline CDR1 GTSNPN, CDR2 SVGIG (reference sequence). The full variable domain, its missing parts supplied by reference TRBV30 and TRBJ1-1, is SQTIHQWPATLVQPVGSPLSLECTVEGTSNPNLYWYRQAAGRGLQLLFYSVGIGQISSEVPQNLSASRPQDRQFILSSKKLLLSDSGFYLCAWGNTEAFFGQGTRLTVV.